These 23 T cell receptor beta chains were all obtained from the same sample, sequenced in a study of T cell responses to AZD1222 COVID-19 vaccine. Assay: immunoSEQ multiplex PCR; the TCRdb copy retains only in-frame clones and omits some. The table shows 100,000 to 150,000 clones, with more than 85% occurring only once. This sample comprised peripheral blood, obtained on day 0 of MenACWY control vaccination. These receptors all stem from an adult in good health.

The chain carries TRBV12-3 or TRBV12-4 and TRBJ1-2; TRBD1 is a possible D gene (5 bases). The CDR3 length is 13 residues. V shed 2 bases and J shed 5 bases, with 9 bases lying between them. Here the CDR3 DNA reads TGTGCCAGCAGTTTAAGTCAGGGTTATGGCTACACCTTC. Amino acid sequence: CASSLSQGYGYTF.

This clone was seen a handful of times. The rearrangement joins TRBV5-1 to TRBJ1-6; 9 positions match TRBD1. The V segment lost 4 bases and the J segment 7 bases; nucleotides outside the gene matches: 6. Germline V lookup: CDR1 SGHRS, CDR2 YFSETQ. The CDR3 spans 15 residues. The CDR3 spells CASSAGQGNNSPLHF. The CDR3, as DNA: TGCGCCAGCAGCGCCGGACAGGGGAACAATTCACCCCTCCACTTT.

The chain links TRBV29-1 to TRBJ1-2; tentative D call: TRBD1 (5 bases). V lost 1 base and J 9 bases, leaving 21 bases between the germline ends. This CDR3 has 15 amino acids. CDR1 is SQVTM and CDR2 is ANQGSEA in the germline V gene. The CDR3 spells CSVEGQGGEVGRYTF. CDR3 in DNA: TGCAGCGTTGAAGGGCAGGGCGGGGAGGTTGGACGCTACACCTTC.

This clone was observed a single time. This sequence joins TRBV7-9 and TRBJ1-2, with D possibly being TRBD1 (5 bases). Germline CDR1 SEHNR, CDR2 FQNEAQ (reference sequence). The CDR3 totals 12 residues. V lost 2 bases, J lost 12 bases, and 13 bases lay in between. The DNA for the CDR3 is TGTGCCAGCAGCTTAATAACAGGCTCAAACACCTTC. The encoded protein is CASSLITGSNTF.

The V gene is TRBV4-1, the J gene TRBJ1-1, with D uncertain. Per germline, CDR1 MGHRA and CDR2 YSYEKL. The V gene lost 1 base and the J gene lost 8 bases, with 11 bases spanning the gap. CDR3 length: 13 residues. The CDR3 is CASSQGFGREAFF. For the CDR3, the DNA is TGCGCCAGCAGCCAAGGGTTTGGCAGGGAAGCTTTCTTT.

This chain uses TRBV9 with TRBJ2-7, with D possibly being TRBD2 (5 bases). Germline-derived CDR1 and CDR2 are SGDLS and YYNGEE. The CDR3 has 15 residues. The V end lost 0 bases, the J end lost 5 bases, and 15 bases lay between the germline ends. For the CDR3, the DNA is TGTGCCAGCAGCGTAGCTGGATCAGAGAGGGACGAGCAGTACTTC. It yields the protein CASSVAGSERDEQYF.

The genes are TRBV7-9 and TRBJ2-2, with TRBD2 matching 11 bases. Looked up from germline, CDR1 is SEHNR and CDR2 is FQNEAQ (reference sequence). The CDR3 is 17 amino acids. Germline trimming cut 3 bases from V and 2 bases from J; bases unmatched to any gene: 5. CDR3 in DNA: TGTGCCAGCAGCTTCAAGACTAGCGGGGAAAACACCGGGGAGCTGTTTTTT. It specifies CASSFKTSGENTGELFF.

The rearrangement links TRBV6-6 to TRBJ1-6; D possibly corresponds to TRBD1 (5 bases). The CDR3 sequence is 14 residues long. CDR1 is MNHNY, CDR2 SVGAGI, per germline (reference sequence). Between the trimmed V and J ends, which lost 11 bases and 9 bases, there was a span of 20 bases. The CDR3 region has the DNA TGTGCCGGCTCGACGGGGCTTGGGGTTTCACCCCTCCACTTT. It codes for CAGSTGLGVSPLHF.

J is TRBJ2-1 and V is TRBV5-1; D is unresolved. V lost 4 bases to trimming and J lost 10 bases, with 9 bases between them. Germline CDR1 SGHRS, CDR2 YFSETQ. There are 11 residues in the CDR3. The DNA of the CDR3 is TGCGCCAGCAGCGTCCAGCTGGAGCAGTTCTTC. Its translation: CASSVQLEQFF.

V usage is TRBV3-1 (or the pseudogene TRBV3-2) and J usage is TRBJ1-1; 7 nucleotides line up with TRBD1. There are 13 residues in the CDR3. V trimming: 1 base; J trimming: 7 bases; junction bases outside the gene matches: 3. Germline V lookup: CDR1 LGHDT, CDR2 YNNKEL (reference sequence). In DNA form, the CDR3 reads TGTGCCAGCAGCCAAGGGGACAGAGGTGAAGCTTTCTTT. Encoded protein: CASSQGDRGEAFF.

V gene TRBV7-3 combines with J gene TRBJ1-3; no clear D gene. Germline loops: CDR1 SGHTA, CDR2 FQGTGA. Trimming left V 5 bases short and J 2 bases short, with 13 bases between. This CDR3 comprises 15 residues. CDR3 loop: CASSQSPTPGNTIYF. DNA for the CDR3: TGTGCCAGCAGCCAGAGCCCCACCCCTGGAAACACCATATATTTT.

This sequence joins TRBV5-1 and TRBJ1-2, with TRBD1 as a possible D gene (6 bases). Trimming took off 3 bases at V and 0 bases at J, with 18 bases between the two ends. Per germline, CDR1 SGHRS and CDR2 YFSETQ. This CDR3 region has 17 residues. The CDR3 DNA reads TGCGCCAGCAGCTACGGGGGAACAGGGACCACTAACTATGGCTACACCTTC. It specifies CASSYGGTGTTNYGYTF.

This clone was recorded a few times. The V and J genes are TRBV14 and TRBJ2-1, with 8 nucleotides matching TRBD2. The length of the CDR3 is 20 residues. J lost 1 base, V lost 2 bases, and 16 bases had no gene match. The germline V gene encodes CDR1 SGHDN and CDR2 FVKESK. The CDR3 coding sequence is TGTGCCAGCAGCCAAACAACAAGGACTAGCCGATACCAATCCTACAATGAGCAGTTCTTC. Protein product: CASSQTTRTSRYQSYNEQFF.

The chain joins TRBV18 to TRBJ2-7, with a possible D match to TRBD1 (5 bases). CDR3 length: 15 amino acids. With 3 bases removed from V and 4 bases from J, the gap between germline ends came to 16 bases. CDR1 and CDR2 (germline): KGHSH, LQKENI. For the CDR3, the DNA is TGTGCCAGCTCACCTGGGGCCGCCAGGGATTACGAGCAGTACTTC. This encodes CASSPGAARDYEQYF. The full variable domain, completed using reference TRBV18 and TRBJ2-7, is NAGVMQNPRHLVRRRGQEARLRCSPMKGHSHVYWYRQLPEEGLKFMVYLQKENIIDESGMPKERFSAEFPKEGPSILRIQQVVRGDSAAYFCASSPGAARDYEQYFGPGTRLTVT.

V usage is TRBV5-1 and J usage is TRBJ1-6; perhaps TRBD1 as D (6 bases). This CDR3 is built from 15 residues. Looked up from germline, CDR1 is SGHRS and CDR2 is YFSETQ. V was shortened by 0 bases and J by 7 bases, with 11 bases between the two germline ends. CDR3 sequence: CASSLEGGRNSPLHF. CDR3 DNA sequence: TGCGCCAGCAGCTTGGAAGGGGGGAGGAATTCACCCCTCCACTTT.

This rearrangement joins TRBV7-9 to TRBJ2-5, with D unclear. Trimming cost V 5 bases and J 4 bases, with 5 bases left between them. Germline CDR1 SEHNR, CDR2 FQNEAQ (reference sequence). This CDR3 comprises 11 residues. The CDR3 DNA follows: TGTGCCAGCAGCCCTCTAGAGACCCAGTACTTC. It is translated as CASSPLETQYF. The full variable domain, with the rest looked up from reference TRBV7-9 and TRBJ2-5, is DTGVSQNPRHKITKRGQNVTFRCDPISEHNRLYWYRQTLGQGPEFLTYFQNEAQLEKSRLLSDRFSAERPKGSFSTLEIQRTEQGDSAMYLCASSPLETQYFGPGTRLLVL.

The chain has TRBV7-9 and TRBJ2-2, with a tentative D call TRBD1 (5 bases). The CDR3 spans 16 residues. CDR1 is SEHNR and CDR2 is FQNEAQ in the germline V gene (reference sequence). Trimming took off 4 bases at V and 3 bases at J, with 15 bases between the two ends. The CDR3 DNA reads TGTGCCAGCAGCTCATCCTCCGACAGTTACACCGGGGAGCTGTTTTTT. Translation: CASSSSSDSYTGELFF.

V is TRBV9 and J is TRBJ2-2, with D possibly TRBD2 on 5 matching bases. Looked up from germline, CDR1 is SGDLS and CDR2 is YYNGEE. The CDR3 consists of 15 residues. Trimming stripped 3 bases from V and 5 bases from J, with 14 bases between. CDR3 protein: CASSALGSGTGELFF. The CDR3 DNA follows: TGTGCCAGCAGCGCCCTGGGCTCGGGGACCGGGGAGCTGTTTTTT.

This clone was seen only a few times. V and J are TRBV11-3 and TRBJ1-6, with TRBD1 matching over 8 bases. CDR1 is SGHNT, CDR2 YENEEA, per germline. This CDR3 comprises 16 residues. V dropped 2 bases and J dropped 4; count of bases not matched to a gene: 4. The CDR3 bases are TGTGCCAGCAGCTTACAGGGGGCGCGGTATAATTCACCCCTCCACTTT. It codes for CASSLQGARYNSPLHF.

The V and J genes are TRBV7-3 and TRBJ2-5, with D perhaps matching TRBD2 (5 bases). This CDR3 contains 13 residues. Between the trimmed V and J ends, which lost 5 bases and 4 bases, there was a span of 11 bases. Germline V gene data show CDR1 as SGHTA and CDR2 as FQGTGA. The CDR3: CASSLTMLETQYF. The CDR3 nucleotides are TGTGCCAGCAGCCTGACTATGCTAGAGACCCAGTACTTC.

Comment on this clone: Other DNA sequences from this sample encode an identical CDR3 as well. V usage is TRBV7-9 and J usage is TRBJ2-2, with D unclear. The CDR3 is 15 residues long. CDR1 is SEHNR and CDR2 is FQNEAQ in the germline V gene (reference sequence). With 0 bases removed from V and 2 bases from J, the gap between germline ends came to 7 bases. The CDR3 DNA sequence: TGTGCCAGCAGCTTAGCGGCTGTCAACACCGGGGAGCTGTTTTTT. Its translation is CASSLAAVNTGELFF.

The chain carries TRBV7-2 and TRBJ2-7; 10 positions match TRBD2. V lost 5 bases, J lost 4 bases, and 14 bases stayed unmatched. This CDR3 has 17 amino acids. Germline CDR1 reads SGHTA; CDR2 reads FQGNSA. The CDR3 loop reads CASSPRGTSEIIYEQYF. Written as DNA, the CDR3 is TGTGCCAGCAGCCCCAGGGGGACTAGCGAAATAATTTACGAGCAGTACTTC.

V gene TRBV5-1 combines with J gene TRBJ2-1, with D unclear. Germline-derived CDR1 and CDR2 are SGHRS and YFSETQ. Trimming removed 5 bases at V and 7 bases at J, with 7 bases between. This CDR3 comprises 11 residues. This chain's CDR3 is CASRVNNEQFF. CDR3 coding DNA: TGCGCCAGCAGGGTCAATAATGAGCAGTTCTTC.